The next 5 T cell receptor beta chains were all read from a single sample in a study of CD8+ T cells in alopecia areata listed by TCRdb under 2018. Library creation used the immunoSEQ multiplex PCR assay. For TCR sequencing, RNA was extracted from every sample and reverse transcribed into cDNA to serve as template. Not all clones reach the TCRdb copy of this immuneACCESS table, which keeps in-frame sequences only. Checked studies attribute under half of the gap to unresolved V genes and leave the rest unexplained. This sample comprises roughly 100,000 clones, 55% of them detected only once. In total, the top ten clones hold around 8.5% of the sample. The sequencing sample was made of CD4+ T cells sorted from blood. The receptors shown here come from a human donor in good health.

About this clone itself: One junction end disagrees with the germline gene, perhaps due to a read error. The chain has TRBV2 and TRBJ2-5; D is uncertain. Germline CDR1 is SNHLY and CDR2 is FYNNEI. The CDR3 runs to 12 residues. In nucleotides, the CDR3 is TGTGCCTGCAGCACAGTTGAAGAGACCCAGTACTTC. This codes for CACSTVEETQYF.

The chain is built from TRBV28 and TRBJ1-5; D unresolved. Germline V gene lookup returns CDR1 MDHEN and CDR2 SYDVKM. The V gene lost 6 bases and the J gene lost 7 bases, with 16 bases spanning the gap. The CDR3 spans 14 residues. This chain's CDR3 is CASSWVEDGQPQHF. The CDR3, as DNA: TGTGCCAGCAGCTGGGTTGAGGACGGACAGCCCCAGCATTTT.

The rearrangement links TRBV5-6 to TRBJ2-5, with D hard to call. Germline loops: CDR1 SGHDT, CDR2 YYEEEE. V lost 1 base to trimming and J lost 5 bases, with 6 bases between them. This CDR3 is built from 12 residues. The CDR3 here is CASSLQAETQYF. The CDR3 nucleotides read TGTGCCAGCAGCTTGCAAGCCGAGACCCAGTACTTC.

This chain connects TRBV19 to TRBJ1-2, with 10 bases fitting TRBD1. With 8 bases clipped from V and 5 bases from J, the junction kept 11 bases outside the gene matches. The CDR3 runs 15 residues. CDR1 and CDR2 from the germline V gene are LNHDA and SQIVND (reference sequence). This CDR3 reads CASGETGGAGYGYTF. CDR3 coding DNA: TGTGCCAGTGGCGAGACAGGGGGCGCGGGGTATGGCTACACCTTC. Using reference TRBV19 and TRBJ1-2 for the parts outside the CDR3, the full variable domain is DGGITQSPKYLFRKEGQNVTLSCEQNLNHDAMYWYRQDPGQGLRLIYYSQIVNDFQKGDIAEGYSVSREKKESFPLTVTSAQKNPTAFYLCASGETGGAGYGYTFGSGTRLTVV.

The chain combines TRBV30 with TRBJ2-2, with 7 bases fitting TRBD1. The CDR3 runs 15 residues. Germline trimming cut 0 bases from V and 3 bases from J; bases unmatched to any gene: 4. Germline CDR1 and CDR2: GTSNPN and SVGIG (reference sequence). CDR3 protein: CAWSVRDRDTGELFF. For the CDR3, the DNA is TGTGCCTGGAGTGTACGGGACAGAGACACCGGGGAGCTGTTTTTT.